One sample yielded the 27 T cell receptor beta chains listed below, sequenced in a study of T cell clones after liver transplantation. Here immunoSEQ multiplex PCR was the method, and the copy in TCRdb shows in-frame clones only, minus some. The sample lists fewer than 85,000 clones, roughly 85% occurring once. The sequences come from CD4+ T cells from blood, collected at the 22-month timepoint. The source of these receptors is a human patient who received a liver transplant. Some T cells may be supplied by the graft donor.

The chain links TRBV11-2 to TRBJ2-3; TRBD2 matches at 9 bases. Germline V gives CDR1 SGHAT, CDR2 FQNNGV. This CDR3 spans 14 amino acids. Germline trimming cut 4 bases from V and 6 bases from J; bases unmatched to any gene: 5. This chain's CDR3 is CASSSSGLADTQYF. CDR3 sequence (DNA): TGTGCCAGCAGCTCAAGTGGACTAGCGGATACGCAGTATTTT.

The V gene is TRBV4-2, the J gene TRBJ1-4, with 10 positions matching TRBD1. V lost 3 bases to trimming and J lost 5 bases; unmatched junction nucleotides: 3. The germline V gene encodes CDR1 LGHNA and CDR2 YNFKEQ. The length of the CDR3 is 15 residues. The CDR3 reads CASSQPGQGNEKLFF. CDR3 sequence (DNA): TGTGCCAGCAGCCAGCCGGGACAGGGGAATGAAAAACTGTTTTTT.

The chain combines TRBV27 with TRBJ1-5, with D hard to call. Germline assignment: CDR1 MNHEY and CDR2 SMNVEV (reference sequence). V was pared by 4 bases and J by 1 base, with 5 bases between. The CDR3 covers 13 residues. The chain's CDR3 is CASSYDSNQPQHF. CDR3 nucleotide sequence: TGTGCCAGCAGTTACGACAGCAATCAGCCCCAGCATTTT.

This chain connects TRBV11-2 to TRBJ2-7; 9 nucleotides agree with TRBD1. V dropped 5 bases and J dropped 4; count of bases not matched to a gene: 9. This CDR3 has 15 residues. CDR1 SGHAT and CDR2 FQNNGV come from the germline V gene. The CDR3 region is CASSQGTGKVYEQYF. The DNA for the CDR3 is TGTGCCAGCAGCCAGGGGACAGGGAAAGTTTACGAGCAGTACTTC.

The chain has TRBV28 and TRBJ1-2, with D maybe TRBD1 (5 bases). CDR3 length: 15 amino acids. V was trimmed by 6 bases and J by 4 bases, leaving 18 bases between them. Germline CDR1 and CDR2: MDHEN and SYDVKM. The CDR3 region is CASSPAEGRAYGYTF. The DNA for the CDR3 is TGTGCCAGCAGCCCTGCCGAGGGCAGGGCCTATGGCTACACCTTC.

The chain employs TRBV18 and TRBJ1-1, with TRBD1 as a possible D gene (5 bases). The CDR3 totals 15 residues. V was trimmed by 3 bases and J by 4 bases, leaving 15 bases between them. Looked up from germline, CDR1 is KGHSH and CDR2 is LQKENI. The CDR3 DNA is TGTGCCAGCTCACCGGACCCAGGGATGGGCACTGAAGCTTTCTTT. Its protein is CASSPDPGMGTEAFF.

CDR3 coding DNA: TGTGCCAGCAGCCTCAGTAGGAACGGCTACAATGAGCAGTTCTTC. Translating it yields CASSLSRNGYNEQFF. The V gene is TRBV7-2, the J gene TRBJ2-1; D unresolved. The CDR3 loop spans 15 amino acids. CDR1 and CDR2 from the germline V gene are SGHTA and FQGNSA. Deletions cut 5 bases from V and 3 bases from J, with 14 bases between.

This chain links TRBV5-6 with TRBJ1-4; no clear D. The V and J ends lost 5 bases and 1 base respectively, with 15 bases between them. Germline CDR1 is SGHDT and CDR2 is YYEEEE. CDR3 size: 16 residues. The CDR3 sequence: CASSLREFGTNEKLFF. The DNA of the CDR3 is TGTGCCAGCAGTTTAAGGGAATTCGGAACTAATGAAAAACTGTTTTTT.

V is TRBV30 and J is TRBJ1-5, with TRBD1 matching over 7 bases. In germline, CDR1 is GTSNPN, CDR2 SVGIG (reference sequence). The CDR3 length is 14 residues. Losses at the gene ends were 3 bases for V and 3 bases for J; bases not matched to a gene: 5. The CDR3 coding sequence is TGTGCCTGGAGAAGGACAGGATACAATCAGCCCCAGCATTTT. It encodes CAWRRTGYNQPQHF.

The CDR3 loop is CASSLEGARTDTQYF. The CDR3 DNA reads as TGTGCCAGCAGTTTAGAGGGGGCCCGCACAGATACGCAGTATTTT. V and J are TRBV27 and TRBJ2-3, with TRBD1 identical over 7 bases. The V segment lost 2 bases and the J segment 1 base; nucleotides outside the gene matches: 3. Germline V gene lookup returns CDR1 MNHEY and CDR2 SMNVEV (reference sequence). The CDR3 consists of 15 residues.

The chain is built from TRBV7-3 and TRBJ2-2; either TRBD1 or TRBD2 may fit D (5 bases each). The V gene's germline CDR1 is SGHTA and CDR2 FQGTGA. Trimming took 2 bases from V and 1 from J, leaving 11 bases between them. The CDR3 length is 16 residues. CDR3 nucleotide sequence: TGTGCCAGCAGCTTAGGGGACGGTCGGAACACCGGGGAGCTGTTTTTT. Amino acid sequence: CASSLGDGRNTGELFF.

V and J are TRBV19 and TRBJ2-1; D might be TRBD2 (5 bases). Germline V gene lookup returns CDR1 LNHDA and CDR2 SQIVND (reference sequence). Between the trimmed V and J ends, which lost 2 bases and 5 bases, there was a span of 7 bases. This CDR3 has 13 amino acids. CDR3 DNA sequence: TGTGCCAGTAGTATACGAGGGAACAATGAGCAGTTCTTC. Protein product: CASSIRGNNEQFF.

CDR3 protein: CASRPGGPRVEQYF. CDR3 coding DNA: TGTGCCAGCAGGCCGGGGGGCCCCCGGGTGGAGCAGTACTTC. This chain uses TRBV7-8 with TRBJ2-7; weak D call: TRBD2 (7 bases). Per germline, CDR1 SGHVS and CDR2 FQNEAQ. The CDR3 contains 14 residues. V was pared by 6 bases and J by 7 bases, with 19 bases between.

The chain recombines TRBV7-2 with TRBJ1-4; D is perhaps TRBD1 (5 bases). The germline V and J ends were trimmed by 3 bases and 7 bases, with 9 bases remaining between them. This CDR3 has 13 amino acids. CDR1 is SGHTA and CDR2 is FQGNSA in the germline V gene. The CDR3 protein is CASSLRQGEKLFF. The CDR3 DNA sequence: TGTGCCAGCAGCTTGAGGCAGGGTGAAAAACTGTTTTTT. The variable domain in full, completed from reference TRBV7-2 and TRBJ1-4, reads GAGVSQSPSNKVTEKGKDVELRCDPISGHTALYWYRQSLGQGLEFLIYFQGNSAPDKSGLPSDRFSAERTGGSVSTLTIQRTQQEDSAVYLCASSLRQGEKLFFGSGTQLSVL.

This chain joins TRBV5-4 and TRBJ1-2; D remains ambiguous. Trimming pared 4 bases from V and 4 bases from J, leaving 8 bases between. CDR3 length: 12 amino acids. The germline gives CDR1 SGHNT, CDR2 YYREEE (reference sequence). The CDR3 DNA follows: TGTGCCAGCAGCGGGGTAGGCTATGGCTACACCTTC. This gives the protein CASSGVGYGYTF.

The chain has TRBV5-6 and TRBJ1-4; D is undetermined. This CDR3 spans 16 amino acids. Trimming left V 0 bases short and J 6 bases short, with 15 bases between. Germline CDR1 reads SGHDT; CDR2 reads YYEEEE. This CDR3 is CASSLVGGLGHEKLFF. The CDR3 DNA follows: TGTGCCAGCAGCTTGGTCGGCGGACTCGGGCATGAAAAACTGTTTTTT.

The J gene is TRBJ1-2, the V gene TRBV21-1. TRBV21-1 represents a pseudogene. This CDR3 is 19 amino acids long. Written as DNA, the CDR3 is TGTGCCAGCAGCAAAGTTCTATGTCGTGGTCGGTTCTTGGAGCGGGGCTACACCTTC. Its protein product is CASSKVLCRGRFLERGYTF.

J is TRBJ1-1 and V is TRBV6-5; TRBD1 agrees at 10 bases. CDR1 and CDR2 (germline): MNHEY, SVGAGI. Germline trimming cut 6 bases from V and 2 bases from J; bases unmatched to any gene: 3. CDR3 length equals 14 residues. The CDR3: CASRRDRGNTEAFF. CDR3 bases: TGTGCCAGCAGACGGGACAGGGGTAACACTGAAGCTTTCTTT.

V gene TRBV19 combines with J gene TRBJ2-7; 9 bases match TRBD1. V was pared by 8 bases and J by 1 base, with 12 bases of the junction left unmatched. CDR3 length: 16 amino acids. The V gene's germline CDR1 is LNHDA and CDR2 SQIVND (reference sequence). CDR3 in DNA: TGTGCCAGTCAGCTCCGGGTCGGGACAGGGTCCTACGAGCAGTACTTC. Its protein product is CASQLRVGTGSYEQYF.

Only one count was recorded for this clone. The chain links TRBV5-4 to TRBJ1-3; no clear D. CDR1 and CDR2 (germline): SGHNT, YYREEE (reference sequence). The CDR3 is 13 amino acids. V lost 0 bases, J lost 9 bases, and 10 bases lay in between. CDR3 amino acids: CASSLDSGGTIYF. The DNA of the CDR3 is TGTGCCAGCAGCTTGGACTCGGGAGGCACCATATATTTT.

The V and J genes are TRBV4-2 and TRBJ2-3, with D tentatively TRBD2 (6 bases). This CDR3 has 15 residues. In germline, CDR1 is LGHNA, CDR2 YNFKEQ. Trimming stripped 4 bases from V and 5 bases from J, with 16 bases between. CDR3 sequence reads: CASSPWLGDLDTQYF. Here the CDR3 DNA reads TGTGCCAGCAGCCCCTGGTTAGGGGACTTAGATACGCAGTATTTT.

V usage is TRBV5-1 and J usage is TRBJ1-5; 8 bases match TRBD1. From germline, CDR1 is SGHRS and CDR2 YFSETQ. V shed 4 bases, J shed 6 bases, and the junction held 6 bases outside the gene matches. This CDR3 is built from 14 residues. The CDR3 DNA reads TGCGCCAGCAGCCTAGGGACAGGATCTCAGCCCCAGCATTTT. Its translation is CASSLGTGSQPQHF.

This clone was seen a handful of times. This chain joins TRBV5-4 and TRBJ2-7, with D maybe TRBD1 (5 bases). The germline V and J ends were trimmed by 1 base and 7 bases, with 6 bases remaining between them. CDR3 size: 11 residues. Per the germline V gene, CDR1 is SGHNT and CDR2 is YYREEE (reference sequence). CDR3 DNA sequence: TGTGCCAGCAGCTTGAACAGGGAGCAGTACTTC. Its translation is CASSLNREQYF.

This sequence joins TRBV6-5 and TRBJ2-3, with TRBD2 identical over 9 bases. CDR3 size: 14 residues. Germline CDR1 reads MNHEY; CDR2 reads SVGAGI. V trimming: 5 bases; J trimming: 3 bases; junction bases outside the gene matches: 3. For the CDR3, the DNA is TGTGCCAGCAGTCCGGGACTAGCAACAGATACGCAGTATTTT. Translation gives CASSPGLATDTQYF.

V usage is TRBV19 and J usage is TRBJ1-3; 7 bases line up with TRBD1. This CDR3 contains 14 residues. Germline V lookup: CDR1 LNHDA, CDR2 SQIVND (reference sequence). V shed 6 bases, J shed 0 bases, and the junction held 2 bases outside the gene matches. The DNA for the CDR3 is TGTGCCAGTAGCTGGACAGGCTCTGGAAACACCATATATTTT. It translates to CASSWTGSGNTIYF.

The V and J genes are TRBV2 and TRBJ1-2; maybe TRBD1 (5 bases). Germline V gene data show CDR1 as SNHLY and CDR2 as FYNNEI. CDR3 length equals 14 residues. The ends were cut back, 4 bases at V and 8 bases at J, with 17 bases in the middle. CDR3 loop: CASSVAGNYEGYTF. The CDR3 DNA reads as TGTGCCAGCAGTGTAGCAGGGAATTATGAGGGCTACACCTTC. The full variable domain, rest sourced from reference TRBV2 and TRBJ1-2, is EPEVTQTPSHQVTQMGQEVILRCVPISNHLYFYWYRQILGQKVEFLVSFYNNEISEKSEIFDDQFSVERPDGSNFTLKIRSTKLEDSAMYFCASSVAGNYEGYTFGSGTRLTVV.

CDR3 amino acids: CASSAGTVSNQPQHF. CDR3 sequence (DNA): TGTGCCAGCAGCGCCGGGACAGTCAGCAATCAGCCCCAGCATTTT. The gene calls are TRBV9 and TRBJ1-5; 7 bases fit TRBD1. The CDR3 is 15 amino acids. V shed 3 bases and J 1 base; nucleotides not matched to a gene: 4. Germline CDR1 and CDR2: SGDLS and YYNGEE.